These 28 T cell receptor beta chains share one sample of origin, sequenced in a study of blood T cell repertoires in COVID-19. The assay was immunoSEQ multiplex PCR, and TCRdb's table has in-frame clones only and misses some. The sample contains 310,000 or so clones, 85% to 90% of which appear only once. The sequencing input was PBMCs or T cells enriched from blood (not recorded which). The receptors were gathered from a woman younger than 30 who had recovered from COVID-19.

The chain recombines TRBV27 with TRBJ2-7, with D perhaps TRBD1 (5 bases). There are 14 residues in the CDR3. With 2 bases removed from V and 2 bases from J, the gap between germline ends came to 10 bases. Germline lookup yields CDR1 MNHEY and CDR2 SMNVEV (reference sequence). The CDR3 spells CASSLNGHPYEQYF. CDR3 DNA sequence: TGTGCCAGCAGTTTAAACGGACACCCCTACGAGCAGTACTTC.

The CDR3 loop reads CASSRAKREAAYNEQFF. In nucleotides, the CDR3 is TGTGCCAGCAGCCGGGCCAAACGGGAGGCCGCCTACAATGAGCAGTTCTTC. The rearrangement links TRBV7-9 to TRBJ2-1; TRBD2 matches 7 bases. The CDR3 consists of 17 residues. The germline V gene encodes CDR1 SEHNR and CDR2 FQNEAQ (reference sequence). J gave up 2 bases and V 5 bases, and 12 bases lay outside the gene matches.

V and J are TRBV7-3 and TRBJ2-2; D unresolved. The CDR3 consists of 15 residues. The ends were cut back, 2 bases at V and 1 base at J, with 8 bases in the middle. Germline V gene lookup returns CDR1 SGHTA and CDR2 FQGTGA. The chain's CDR3 is CASSLEAQNTGELFF. The CDR3 DNA is TGTGCCAGCAGCTTAGAGGCGCAGAACACCGGGGAGCTGTTTTTT.

The chain has TRBV5-6 and TRBJ2-7; TRBD1 agrees at 7 bases. CDR3 length: 12 amino acids. Germline assignment: CDR1 SGHDT and CDR2 YYEEEE. The V segment lost 3 bases and the J segment 5 bases; nucleotides outside the gene matches: 2. In nucleotides, the CDR3 is TGTGCCAGCAGCTACAGGGGCCACGAGCAGTACTTC. Amino acids: CASSYRGHEQYF.

This clone was seen only a few times. The chain combines TRBV7-9 with TRBJ2-2; 9 nucleotides match TRBD1. After removal of 4 bases from V and 7 bases from J, the junction contained 7 bases not matched to a gene. Germline assignment: CDR1 SEHNR and CDR2 FQNEAQ (reference sequence). CDR3 length: 15 amino acids. The CDR3, as DNA: TGTGCCAGCAGCTCAGGCACAGGGGGCTTCGGGGAGCTGTTTTTT. Translated, it gives CASSSGTGGFGELFF.

The chain has TRBV27 and TRBJ2-1; 7 nucleotides align to TRBD2. V dropped 6 bases and J dropped 4; count of bases not matched to a gene: 15. The CDR3 is 17 amino acids. Germline CDR1 is MNHEY and CDR2 is SMNVEV (reference sequence). The CDR3 reads CASSPKPRGNHYNEQFF. The CDR3 DNA reads TGTGCCAGCAGCCCTAAACCGCGGGGGAACCATTACAATGAGCAGTTCTTC.

The gene calls are TRBV27 and TRBJ2-1, with 9 positions matching TRBD1. Germline trimming cut 6 bases from V and 6 bases from J; bases unmatched to any gene: 6. The CDR3 is 14 residues long. The V gene's germline CDR1 is MNHEY and CDR2 SMNVEV (reference sequence). For the CDR3, the DNA is TGTGCCAGCAGCAAACAGGGGGCGGGCAATGAGCAGTTCTTC. Protein: CASSKQGAGNEQFF.

CDR3 nucleotide sequence: TGTGCCAGCAGCCCCCTTATAGGGGTTTACACTGAAGCTTTCTTT. Translating it yields CASSPLIGVYTEAFF. The chain uses TRBV7-3 and TRBJ1-1, with D maybe TRBD1 (5 bases). Germline CDR1 reads SGHTA; CDR2 reads FQGTGA. CDR3 length equals 15 residues. Trimming removed 5 bases at V and 3 bases at J, with 16 bases between.

V gene TRBV7-9 combines with J gene TRBJ2-3; possible D gene TRBD1, 5 bases. V was shortened by 11 bases and J by 5 bases, with 20 bases between the two germline ends. The CDR3 spans 14 residues. Germline assignment: CDR1 SEHNR and CDR2 FQNEAQ (reference sequence). CDR3 in DNA: TGTGCCTCCCTTGGGGCTAGTCATATAGATACGCAGTATTTT. Translation: CASLGASHIDTQYF. Variable domain in full (rest from reference TRBV7-9 and TRBJ2-3): DTGVSQNPRHKITKRGQNVTFRCDPISEHNRLYWYRQTLGQGPEFLTYFQNEAQLEKSRLLSDRFSAERPKGSFSTLEIQRTEQGDSAMYLCASLGASHIDTQYFGPGTRLTVL.

This clone was picked up one time. This sequence joins TRBV11-3 and TRBJ2-1; possibly TRBD1 for D (6 bases). The germline V and J ends were trimmed by 3 bases and 2 bases, with 8 bases remaining between them. CDR1 is SGHNT and CDR2 is YENEEA in the germline V gene. The CDR3 is 14 amino acids. Here the CDR3 reads CASSFGGAYNEQFF. The CDR3, as DNA: TGTGCCAGCAGCTTTGGGGGCGCCTACAATGAGCAGTTCTTC.

This clone was seen once. The chain employs TRBV5-6 and TRBJ1-4; the D gene is possibly TRBD1 (5 bases). CDR1 and CDR2 (germline): SGHDT, YYEEEE. This CDR3 is built from 15 residues. Trimming took off 0 bases at V and 8 bases at J, with 14 bases between the two ends. In DNA form, the CDR3 reads TGTGCCAGCAGCTTGGTTTCCTCAGGGATGGAAAAACTGTTTTTT. Translated, it gives CASSLVSSGMEKLFF.

The chain is built from TRBV19 and TRBJ2-3; 9 bases are a match to TRBD1. Trimming at V came to 5 bases and at J to 5 bases, leaving 5 bases not matched to a gene. Germline values: CDR1 LNHDA, CDR2 SQIVND (reference sequence). The CDR3 extends over 14 amino acids. The CDR3 DNA reads TGTGCCAGTAGTTCTCGGACAGGGGTAGATACGCAGTATTTT. Protein product: CASSSRTGVDTQYF.

The V and J genes are TRBV6-5 and TRBJ2-3; D unclear. Germline CDR1 and CDR2: MNHEY and SVGAGI. Trimming pared 6 bases from V and 2 bases from J, leaving 12 bases between. The CDR3 sequence is 14 residues long. In DNA, the CDR3 is TGTGCCAGCAGATCGTCCGAGGCCACAGATACGCAGTATTTT. This sequence encodes CASRSSEATDTQYF.

This sequence joins TRBV4-2 and TRBJ2-7, with 9 bases that match TRBD2. The ends lost 1 base at V and 1 base at J; junction bases unmatched: 2. There are 15 residues in the CDR3. Germline V gene sequence: CDR1 LGHNA, CDR2 YNFKEQ. Here the CDR3 DNA reads TGTGCCAGCAGCCAAGCGAGCGGGGGGTCCTACGAGCAGTACTTC. It encodes CASSQASGGSYEQYF.

This clone was seen a handful of times. The chain links TRBV7-8 to TRBJ1-2; TRBD1 might be the D (5 bases). V was cut by 2 bases and J by 4 bases, with 14 bases left in between. The CDR3 is made up of 15 amino acids. In germline, CDR1 is SGHVS, CDR2 FQNEAQ. The DNA for the CDR3 is TGTGCCAGCAGCTTAAATATTGGGGCTTCCTATGGCTACACCTTC. Its protein is CASSLNIGASYGYTF.

The V call is TRBV29-1, the J call TRBJ1-2, with TRBD1 identical over 7 bases. Germline V CDR1 and CDR2: SQVTM, ANQGSEA. The CDR3 has 13 residues. Trimming took 5 bases from V and 3 from J; bases not matched to a gene: 6. CDR3 sequence: CSVRTGDDYGYTF. CDR3 nucleotides: TGCAGCGTTCGGACAGGAGACGACTATGGCTACACCTTC.

V and J are TRBV30 and TRBJ2-1, with D unclear. The V and J ends lost 5 bases and 5 bases respectively, with 4 bases between them. The CDR3 extends over 10 amino acids. The germline CDR1 and CDR2 sequences are GTSNPN and SVGIG (reference sequence). The CDR3 loop reads CAWADNEQFF. The CDR3, as DNA: TGTGCCTGGGCGGACAATGAGCAGTTCTTC.

V gene TRBV4-1 combines with J gene TRBJ1-1; 9 bases align to TRBD1. Germline CDR1 is MGHRA and CDR2 is YSYEKL. This CDR3 has 15 amino acids. The junction had 2 bases not matched to a gene; V was cut back by 0 bases and J by 3 bases. The DNA for the CDR3 is TGCGCCAGCAGCCAAGAACAGGGGGCGGACACTGAAGCTTTCTTT. Encoded protein: CASSQEQGADTEAFF.

The J gene is TRBJ1-1, the V gene TRBV11-2; the match to TRBD1 covers 7 bases. Germline lookup yields CDR1 SGHAT and CDR2 FQNNGV. J was trimmed by 10 bases and V by 1 base; bases with no gene match: 3. The CDR3 loop spans 12 amino acids. The chain's CDR3 is CASSLVSGGAFF. The CDR3 DNA is TGTGCCAGCAGCTTAGTCTCAGGGGGAGCTTTCTTT.

In this sample, this clone turned up once. The chain recombines TRBV29-1 with TRBJ1-2, with a weak D call TRBD1 (5 bases). V was shortened by 5 bases and J by 7 bases, with 14 bases between the two germline ends. The germline V gene encodes CDR1 SQVTM and CDR2 ANQGSEA. This CDR3 region has 12 residues. The CDR3 DNA reads TGCAGCGTTTTAGGGGAGGGAGGTGGCTACACCTTC. Translated: CSVLGEGGGYTF.

This clone was picked up a small number of times. V and J are TRBV12-3 or TRBV12-4 and TRBJ1-2; weak D call: TRBD1 (6 bases). The CDR3 runs to 13 residues. V lost 3 bases and J 6 bases, leaving 11 bases between the germline ends. Here the CDR3 reads CASSFRRGDGYTF. Here the CDR3 DNA reads TGTGCCAGCAGTTTTCGCAGGGGAGATGGCTACACCTTC.

This chain connects TRBV7-2 to TRBJ1-2; D is ambiguous. Germline V CDR1 and CDR2: SGHTA, FQGNSA. CDR3 size: 15 residues. V shed 0 bases and J shed 4 bases, with 12 bases lying between them. As DNA, the CDR3 is TGTGCCAGCAGCTTAGCCGTGGTGCGGGGCTATGGCTACACCTTC. Protein product: CASSLAVVRGYGYTF.

CDR3 nucleotide sequence: TGCGCCAGCAGCCAAGTCGATCACTCGGCTAATGAAAAACTGTTTTTT. Translated: CASSQVDHSANEKLFF. J is TRBJ1-4 and V is TRBV4-1; D remains ambiguous. This CDR3 contains 16 residues. Trimming pared 1 base from V and 3 bases from J, leaving 12 bases between. CDR1 MGHRA and CDR2 YSYEKL come from the germline V gene.

This chain uses TRBV7-9 with TRBJ2-7, with TRBD2 matching 12 bases. There are 17 residues in the CDR3. Germline values: CDR1 SEHNR, CDR2 FQNEAQ (reference sequence). Unmatched junction bases numbered 10, after V lost 5 bases and J lost 2 bases. The CDR3 sequence: CASSHPTTSGRTYEQYF. For the CDR3, the DNA is TGTGCCAGCAGCCACCCCACCACTAGCGGGAGGACCTACGAGCAGTACTTC.

This sequence joins TRBV4-1 and TRBJ1-2; no firm D call. This CDR3 contains 15 residues. Germline values: CDR1 MGHRA, CDR2 YSYEKL. V dropped 0 bases and J dropped 0 bases, with 8 bases sitting between them. Here the CDR3 DNA reads TGCGCCAGCAGCCAAGAGCCGGGGACTAACTATGGCTACACCTTC. Protein product: CASSQEPGTNYGYTF.

The genes are TRBV6-6 and TRBJ1-1; the D is unclear. The V gene lost 5 bases and the J gene lost 4 bases, with 11 bases spanning the gap. The CDR3 totals 13 residues. CDR1 MNHNY and CDR2 SVGAGI come from the germline V gene (reference sequence). The DNA of the CDR3 is TGTGCCAGCAGTCCCCTTGGCCCCACTGAAGCTTTCTTT. This translates into CASSPLGPTEAFF.

This clone was detected only once. The chain joins TRBV13 to TRBJ1-4; TRBD1 might be the D (6 bases). The ends were cut back, 5 bases at V and 7 bases at J, with 14 bases in the middle. The CDR3 sequence is 14 residues long. Germline CDR1 and CDR2: PRHDT and FYEKMQ (reference sequence). CDR3 nucleotides: TGTGCCAGCAGCCTACAGGGTAGTAGTGAAAAACTGTTTTTT. It specifies CASSLQGSSEKLFF.

Of note for this clone: At one of its ends the junction is not consistent with the germline gene, which may arise from a read error. This chain connects TRBV5-1 to TRBJ2-7, with TRBD1 matching over 7 bases. Germline V gives CDR1 SGHRS, CDR2 YFSETQ. There are 14 residues in the CDR3. The CDR3 here is CASSLGTARHEQYF. CDR3 nucleotides: TGCGCCAGCAGCTTAGGGACAGCTCGGCACGAGCAGTACTTT.